This TCR beta chain was obtained from a study of multiple sclerosis patients with progressive multifocal leukoencephalopathy. Time point meaning: before natalizumab initiation. Trimming took 10 bases from V and 4 from J; bases not matched to a gene: 10. Per germline, CDR1 LNHDA and CDR2 SQIVND (reference sequence). The CDR3 consists of 14 residues. Measured with immunoSEQ multiplex PCR; TCRdb has only the in-frame clones, and not every one. Of some 31,000 clones in the sample, 70% to 90% were seen once. The V and J genes are TRBV19 and TRBJ1-1; 9 nucleotides match TRBD1. The sequenced sample consisted of PBMCs. The sequence came from a human donor with multiple sclerosis. CDR3 region: CATKDRGQRTEAFF. The CDR3 bases are TGTGCCACGAAGGACAGGGGCCAACGCACTGAAGCTTTCTTT.